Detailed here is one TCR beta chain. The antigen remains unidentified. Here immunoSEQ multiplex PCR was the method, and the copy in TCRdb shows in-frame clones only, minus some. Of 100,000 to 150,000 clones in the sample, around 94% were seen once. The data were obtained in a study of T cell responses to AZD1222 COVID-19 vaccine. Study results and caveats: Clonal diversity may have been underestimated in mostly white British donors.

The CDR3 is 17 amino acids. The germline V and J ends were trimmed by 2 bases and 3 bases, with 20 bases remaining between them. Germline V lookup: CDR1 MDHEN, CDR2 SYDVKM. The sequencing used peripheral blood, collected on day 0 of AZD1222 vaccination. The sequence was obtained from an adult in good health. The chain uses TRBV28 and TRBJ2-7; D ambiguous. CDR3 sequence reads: CASSLENYTQGNYEQYF. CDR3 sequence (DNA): TGTGCCAGCAGTTTAGAGAACTATACGCAAGGCAACTACGAGCAGTACTTC.